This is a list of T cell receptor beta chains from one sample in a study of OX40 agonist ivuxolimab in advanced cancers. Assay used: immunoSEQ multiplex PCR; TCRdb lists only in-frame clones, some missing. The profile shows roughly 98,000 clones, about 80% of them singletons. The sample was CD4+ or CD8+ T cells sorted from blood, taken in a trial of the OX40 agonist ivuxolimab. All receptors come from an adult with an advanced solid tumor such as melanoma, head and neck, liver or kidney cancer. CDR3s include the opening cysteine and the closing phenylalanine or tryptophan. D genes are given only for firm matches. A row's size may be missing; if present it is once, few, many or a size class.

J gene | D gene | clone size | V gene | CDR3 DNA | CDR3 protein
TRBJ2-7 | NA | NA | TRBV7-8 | TGTGCCAGCAGCCCCCGGGTCTCCTACGAGCAGTACTTC | CASSPRVSYEQYF
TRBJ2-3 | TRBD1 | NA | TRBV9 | TGTGCCAGCAGCGTAGAGGGGACAGGGAGGTCAGATACGCAGTATTTT | CASSVEGTGRSDTQYF
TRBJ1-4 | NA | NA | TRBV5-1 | TGCGCCAGCAGCTCCGGGTCGGGACGAGAAAAACTGTTTTTT | CASSSGSGREKLFF
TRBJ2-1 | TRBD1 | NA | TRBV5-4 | TGTGCCAGCAGGTCCGGGACAGGGGTTATGGGTGAGCAGTTCTTC | CASRSGTGVMGEQFF
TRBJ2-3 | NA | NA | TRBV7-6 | TGTGCCAGCAGCCTTTCCATGGGGGGGGCCCTAAGAAACACAGATACGCAGTATTTT | CASSLSMGGALRNTDTQYF
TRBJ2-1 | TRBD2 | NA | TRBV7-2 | TGTGCCAGCAGCTCAGCCGGGACTAGCGGTTACAATGAGCAGTTCTTC | CASSSAGTSGYNEQFF
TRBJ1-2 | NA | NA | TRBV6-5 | TGTGCCAGCAGGCCCGAGGGCCGGGGCGGCTACACCTTC | CASRPEGRGGYTF
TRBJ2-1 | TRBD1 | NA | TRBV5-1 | TGCGCCAGCAGCACTCAGGGGGCTTTCTACAATGAGCAGTTCTTC | CASSTQGAFYNEQFF
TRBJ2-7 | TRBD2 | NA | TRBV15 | TGTGCCACCAGCCTTGCTAGCGGGAGTCGCTACGAGCAGTACTTC | CATSLASGSRYEQYF
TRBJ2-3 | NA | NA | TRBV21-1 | TGTGCCAGCAGCAAAGGAGACAGAGATACGCAGTATTTT | CASSKGDRDTQYF
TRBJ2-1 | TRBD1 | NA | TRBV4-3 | TGCGCCAGCAGCCCCCGTGTGGGGACAGGCCCCTACAATGAGCAGTTCTTC | CASSPRVGTGPYNEQFF
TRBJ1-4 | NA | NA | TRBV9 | TGTGCCAGCAGCCCGGACCGAGAAGGGGGAAAACTGTTTTTT | CASSPDREGGKLFF
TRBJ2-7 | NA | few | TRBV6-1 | TGTGCCAGCAGTGAAGACCCTTCCCAGCAGTACTTC | CASSEDPSQQYF
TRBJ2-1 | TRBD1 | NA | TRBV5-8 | TGTGCCAGCAGCTTGGAAGTGGGACAGGGGTATCATGAGCAGTTCTTC | CASSLEVGQGYHEQFF
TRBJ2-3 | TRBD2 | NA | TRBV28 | TGTGCCAGCAGTTTAAGTGAGCGGGGTACGCAGTATTTT | CASSLSERGTQYF
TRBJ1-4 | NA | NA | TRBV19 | TGTGCCAGTAGTTTCCCCCCGGACAGAGGAAAACTGTTTTTT | CASSFPPDRGKLFF
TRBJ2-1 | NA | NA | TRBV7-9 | TGTGCCAGCAGCTTGGGAGGTTATCCCCGCAATGAGCAGTTCTTC | CASSLGGYPRNEQFF
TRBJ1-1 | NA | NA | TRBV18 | TGTGCCAGCTCACCTATGGACACTTCCGGCGCCCTGAACACTGAAGCTTTCTTT | CASSPMDTSGALNTEAFF
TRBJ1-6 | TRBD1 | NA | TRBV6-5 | TGTGCCAGCAGAAGGGACAGGGGTAATTCACCCCTCCACTTT | CASRRDRGNSPLHF
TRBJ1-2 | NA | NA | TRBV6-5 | TGTGCCAGCAGTTACAGGGAGGATGGCTACACCTTC | CASSYREDGYTF
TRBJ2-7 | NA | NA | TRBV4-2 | TGTGCCAGCAGCTTCCCCGGTAAAGGGTTGAGCGAGCAGTACTTC | CASSFPGKGLSEQYF
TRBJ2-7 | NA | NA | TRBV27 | TGTGCCAGCAGTGGGACTCGTCGCGTGTCGGTGCAGTACTTC | CASSGTRRVSVQYF
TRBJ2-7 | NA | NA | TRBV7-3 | TGTGCCAGCAGCATATCCGGCAGCTACGAGCAGTACTTC | CASSISGSYEQYF
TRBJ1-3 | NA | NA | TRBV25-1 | TGTGCCAGCATCCCCTACTCTGGAAACACCATATATTTT | CASIPYSGNTIYF
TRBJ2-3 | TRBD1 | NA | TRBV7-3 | TGTGCCAGCAGCTTAACGCCCAGGGGGCAAACAGATACGCAGTATTTT | CASSLTPRGQTDTQYF
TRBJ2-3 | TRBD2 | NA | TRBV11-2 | TGTGCCAGCAGCTCGGTCTGGCGGGAGACAGATACGCAGTATTTT | CASSSVWRETDTQYF
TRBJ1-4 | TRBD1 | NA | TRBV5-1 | TGCGCCAGCAGCCCAGGACAGGCCAAGGGAGAAAAACTGTTTTTT | CASSPGQAKGEKLFF
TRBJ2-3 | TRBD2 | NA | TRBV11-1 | TGTGCCAGCAGCTTAAGGCGCGGGGGGGATCGAGATACGCAGTATTTT | CASSLRRGGDRDTQYF